In this sample, the clone carrying this TCR beta chain turned up many times. The sample originates from a study of Graves' ophthalmopathy and Graves' hyperthyroidism. Beta-chain TCR CDR3 regions were amplified from RNA transcripts. HTBI-primed first-round RT-PCR preceded second-round multiplex PCR. TCRdb analysed the multiplex PCR reads with MiXCR anew, one entry per CDR3 protein. The sample comprises some 1.1 million distinct CDR3 sequences, 36% of which are singletons, and around 10% rests with the top ten. The sequence was obtained from an adult man with Graves' hyperthyroidism. The sample was peripheral blood or thyroid tissue (not recorded which).

As DNA, the CDR3 is TGTGCCAGCAGGCGCCCTCCGCAAGAGACCCAGTACTTC. The encoded protein is CASRRPPQETQYF. This rearrangement joins TRBV6-5 to TRBJ2-5; no clear D. Trimming removed 6 bases from V and 2 bases from J, with 10 bases in between. CDR1 is MNHEY and CDR2 is SVGAGI in the germline V gene. CDR3 length equals 13 residues.